This T cell receptor beta chain was identified in a study of blood T cell repertoires in COVID-19. Per the authors' pipeline: From reference gene primer amplification, estimates of nucleated cell counts were derived. The data were produced by immunoSEQ multiplex PCR, yet TCRdb's version contains in-frame clones alone and is incomplete. D and trimming were read from the DNA, whereas the V and J calls and clone size are those reported in that table. The data hold some 80,000 clones, with roughly 85% observed a single time. Looked up from germline, CDR1 is MDHEN and CDR2 is SYDVKM. Trimming cost V 5 bases and J 4 bases, with 14 bases left between them. The CDR3 extends over 15 amino acids.

This clonotype was obtained from a man aged 45-65 years with COVID-19, enrolled during active disease. Specimen: peripheral blood. The chain links TRBV28 to TRBJ1-4; a possible D gene is TRBD1 (6 bases). CDR3 protein: CASSPQGFGNEKLFF. The CDR3, as DNA: TGTGCCAGCAGTCCACAGGGATTCGGTAATGAAAAACTGTTTTTT.